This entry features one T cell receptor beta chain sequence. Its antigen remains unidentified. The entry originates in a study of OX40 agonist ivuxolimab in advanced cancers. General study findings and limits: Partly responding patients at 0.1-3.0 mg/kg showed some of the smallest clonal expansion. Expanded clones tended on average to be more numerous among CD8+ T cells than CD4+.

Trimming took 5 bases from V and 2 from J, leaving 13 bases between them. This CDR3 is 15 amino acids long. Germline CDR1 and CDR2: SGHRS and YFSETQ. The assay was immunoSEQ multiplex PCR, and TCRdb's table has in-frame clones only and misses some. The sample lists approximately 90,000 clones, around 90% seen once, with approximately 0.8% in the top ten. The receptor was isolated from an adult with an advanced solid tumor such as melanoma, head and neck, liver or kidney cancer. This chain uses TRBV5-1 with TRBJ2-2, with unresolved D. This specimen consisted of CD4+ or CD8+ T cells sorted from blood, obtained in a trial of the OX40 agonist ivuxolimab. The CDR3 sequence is CASREGRINTGELFF. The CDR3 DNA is TGCGCCAGCAGGGAAGGACGGATAAACACCGGGGAGCTGTTTTTT.